These 4 T cell receptor beta chains were all obtained from the same sample, sequenced in a study of cytomegalovirus exposure and HLA in healthy donors. 60 Vbeta and 13 Jbeta primers were used in PCR. This table comes from immunoSEQ multiplex PCR, and its TCRdb copy is limited to in-frame clones, with some not included. The sample holds over 150,000 clones, 65% to 85% seen once. The sample was PBMCs. These receptors were collected from a woman between 45 and 65 years old in good health and CMV-seropositive.

This sequence joins TRBV5-1 and TRBJ1-5, with D uncertain. This CDR3 comprises 13 residues. V was trimmed by 0 bases and J by 6 bases, leaving 7 bases between them. Germline V lookup: CDR1 SGHRS, CDR2 YFSETQ. The CDR3 DNA is TGCGCCAGCAGCTTGGATCCGTCTCAGCCCCAGCATTTT. Residues: CASSLDPSQPQHF.

The chain carries TRBV16 and TRBJ1-2; D might be TRBD1 (6 bases). Germline V gives CDR1 KGHSY, CDR2 FQNENV. The CDR3 extends over 14 amino acids. Trimming took off 3 bases at V and 8 bases at J, with 16 bases between the two ends. The CDR3 sequence is CASSHPDRPGGYTF. Here the CDR3 DNA reads TGTGCCAGCAGCCACCCCGACAGGCCGGGAGGCTACACCTTC.

The genes are TRBV7-2 and TRBJ1-5; no clear D. Trimming cost V 5 bases and J 3 bases, with 14 bases left between them. Germline values: CDR1 SGHTA, CDR2 FQGNSA. There are 15 residues in the CDR3. The CDR3 protein is CASSPGRAFNQPQHF. CDR3 nucleotides: TGTGCCAGCAGCCCCGGGAGGGCTTTCAATCAGCCCCAGCATTTT.

V and J are TRBV28 and TRBJ1-2; D is unclear. The CDR3 is made up of 13 amino acids. The V end was cut by 3 bases, the J end by 8 bases, with 13 bases between. Germline loops: CDR1 MDHEN, CDR2 SYDVKM. The CDR3: CASSFEAPGGYTF. The CDR3 coding sequence is TGTGCCAGCAGTTTTGAGGCCCCGGGGGGCTACACCTTC.